Included here is one T cell receptor (beta chain) sequence, with context. Its antigen is not known. The record originates from a study of CD8 T cells in ankylosing spondylitis. The CDR3 is 16 amino acids. Study-wide findings and caveats: Some of the motif variants had earlier been found in reactive arthritis patients' fluid and blood. Ankylosing spondylitis blood appeared to be characterized by a TCR beta motif of roughly eight highly homologous variants. Clones linked to disease were reported to show significant enrichment in matched ankylosing spondylitis synovial fluid. Researchers report that disease-linked clones proved CD8+ and relatively rare in peripheral blood.

Molecular-barcoded quantitative 5'-RACE produced these TCR beta libraries. TCRdb passed the 5' RACE reads through MiXCR, listing each CDR3 protein once. Counted here are around 440,000 distinct CDR3 sequences, 15% to 20% occurring once; the ten biggest clones make up approximately 0.97%. The chain joins TRBV12-1 to TRBJ2-3; the D call in the table, TRBD1, was not verified against the DNA. TRBV12-1 is an annotated pseudogene. The sequenced material came from blood, either unsorted or a sorted T cell fraction (not recorded which). This sequence originates from a male donor with ankylosing spondylitis. In DNA form, the CDR3 reads TGTGCCAGCAGCTTTGCCGGTTGGGGGGGCACAGATACGCAGTATTTT. This translates into CASSFAGWGGTDTQYF.